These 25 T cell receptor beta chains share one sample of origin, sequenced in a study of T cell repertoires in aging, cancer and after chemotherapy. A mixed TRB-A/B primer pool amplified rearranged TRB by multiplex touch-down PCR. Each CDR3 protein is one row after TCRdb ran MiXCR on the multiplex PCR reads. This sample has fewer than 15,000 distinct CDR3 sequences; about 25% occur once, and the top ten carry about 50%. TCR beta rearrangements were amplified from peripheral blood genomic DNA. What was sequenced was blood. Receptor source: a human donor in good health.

CDR3 loop: CASSVDWTGGADTQYF. For the CDR3, the DNA is TGTGCCAGCAGCGTAGATTGGACAGGGGGTGCAGATACGCAGTATTTT. This chain uses TRBV9 with TRBJ2-3, with 10 bases aligning to TRBD1. CDR1 is SGDLS and CDR2 is YYNGEE in the germline V gene. The CDR3 has 16 residues. The ends lost 0 bases at V and 4 bases at J; junction bases unmatched: 5.

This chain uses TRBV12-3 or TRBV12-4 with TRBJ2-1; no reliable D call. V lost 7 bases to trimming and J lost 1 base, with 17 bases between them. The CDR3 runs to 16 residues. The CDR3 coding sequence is TGTGCCAGCAACCCCCCGGGCTCCCGATCCTACAATGAGCAGTTCTTC. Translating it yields CASNPPGSRSYNEQFF.

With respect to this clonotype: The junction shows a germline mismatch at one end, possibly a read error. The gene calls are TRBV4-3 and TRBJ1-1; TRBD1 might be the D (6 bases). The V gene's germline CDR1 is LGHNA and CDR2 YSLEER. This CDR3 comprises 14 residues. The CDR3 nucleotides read TGTGCCAGCAGCCAAGGGGGGGGGCGGACTGAAGCTTTCTTT. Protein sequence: CASSQGGGRTEAFF.

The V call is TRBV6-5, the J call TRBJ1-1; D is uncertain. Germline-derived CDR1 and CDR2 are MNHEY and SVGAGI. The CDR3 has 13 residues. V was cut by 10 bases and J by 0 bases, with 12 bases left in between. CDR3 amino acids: CAITRAMNTEAFF. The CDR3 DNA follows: TGTGCCATCACAAGGGCAATGAACACTGAAGCTTTCTTT.

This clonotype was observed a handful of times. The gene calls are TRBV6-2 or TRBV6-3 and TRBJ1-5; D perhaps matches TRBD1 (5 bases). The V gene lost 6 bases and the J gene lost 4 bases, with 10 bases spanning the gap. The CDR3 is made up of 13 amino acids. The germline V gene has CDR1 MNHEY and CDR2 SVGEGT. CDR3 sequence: CASRWDLNQPQHF. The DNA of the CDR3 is TGTGCCAGCAGATGGGACCTTAATCAGCCCCAGCATTTT.

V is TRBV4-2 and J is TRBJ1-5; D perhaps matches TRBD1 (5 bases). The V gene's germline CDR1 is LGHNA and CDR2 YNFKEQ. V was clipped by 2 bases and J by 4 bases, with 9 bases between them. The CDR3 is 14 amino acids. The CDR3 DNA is TGTGCCAGCAGCCAACAGGGTTGGAATCAGCCCCAGCATTTT. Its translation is CASSQQGWNQPQHF.

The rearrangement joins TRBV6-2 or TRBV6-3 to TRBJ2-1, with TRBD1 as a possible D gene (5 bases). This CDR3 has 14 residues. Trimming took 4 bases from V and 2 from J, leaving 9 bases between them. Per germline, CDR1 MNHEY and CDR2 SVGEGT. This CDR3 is CASSSTGAYNEQFF. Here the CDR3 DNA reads TGTGCCAGCAGTTCTACAGGAGCCTACAATGAGCAGTTCTTC.

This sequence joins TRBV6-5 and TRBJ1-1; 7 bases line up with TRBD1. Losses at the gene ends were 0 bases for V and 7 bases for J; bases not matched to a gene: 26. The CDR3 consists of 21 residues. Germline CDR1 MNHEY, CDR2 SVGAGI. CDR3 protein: CASSYSIQHLYETGVLFEAFF. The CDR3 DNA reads TGTGCCAGCAGTTACTCGATTCAGCACCTTTATGAAACAGGGGTCCTCTTTGAAGCTTTCTTT.

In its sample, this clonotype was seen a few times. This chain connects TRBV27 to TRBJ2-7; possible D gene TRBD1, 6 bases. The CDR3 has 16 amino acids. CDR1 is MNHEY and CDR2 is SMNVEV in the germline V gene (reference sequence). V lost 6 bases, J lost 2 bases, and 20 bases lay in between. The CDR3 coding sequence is TGTGCCAGCAGACGTGACCTGGGGGCCCGGACCTACGAGCAGTACTTC. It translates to CASRRDLGARTYEQYF.

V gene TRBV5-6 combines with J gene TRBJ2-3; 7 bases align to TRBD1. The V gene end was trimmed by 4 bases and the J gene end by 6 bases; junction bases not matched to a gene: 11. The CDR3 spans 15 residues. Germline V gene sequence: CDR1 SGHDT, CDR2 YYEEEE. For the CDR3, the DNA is TGTGCCAGCAGCGTTCGGACAGGAGAAGGGGATACGCAGTATTTT. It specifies CASSVRTGEGDTQYF.

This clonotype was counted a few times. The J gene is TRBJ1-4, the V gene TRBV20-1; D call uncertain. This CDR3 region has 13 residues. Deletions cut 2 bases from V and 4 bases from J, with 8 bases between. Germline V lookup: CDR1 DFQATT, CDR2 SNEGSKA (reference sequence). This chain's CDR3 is CSARTGINEKLFF. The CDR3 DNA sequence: TGCAGTGCTAGAACGGGTATTAATGAAAAACTGTTTTTT.

CDR3 region: CASSEGGHSYEQYF. The CDR3 coding sequence is TGTGCCAGCAGTGAGGGGGGACACTCCTACGAGCAGTACTTC. The chain carries TRBV6-5 and TRBJ2-7; D may be TRBD1 or TRBD2 (6 bases each). CDR1 is MNHEY and CDR2 is SVGAGI in the germline V gene. This CDR3 has 14 residues. V lost 5 bases and J lost 0, with 11 bases in between.

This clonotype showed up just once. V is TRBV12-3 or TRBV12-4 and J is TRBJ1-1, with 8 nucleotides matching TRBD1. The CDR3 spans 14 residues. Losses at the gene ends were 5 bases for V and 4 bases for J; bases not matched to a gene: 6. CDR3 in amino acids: CASSETGGSTEAFF. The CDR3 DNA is TGTGCCAGCAGTGAAACAGGGGGGAGCACTGAAGCTTTCTTT.

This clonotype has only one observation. The CDR3 loop is CASGPGTYQPQHF. CDR3 nucleotides: TGTGCCAGTGGACCAGGAACTTATCAGCCCCAGCATTTT. This sequence joins TRBV28 and TRBJ1-5; D unresolved. Trimming removed 9 bases at V and 5 bases at J, with 14 bases between. CDR1 MDHEN and CDR2 SYDVKM come from the germline V gene. The CDR3 extends over 13 amino acids.

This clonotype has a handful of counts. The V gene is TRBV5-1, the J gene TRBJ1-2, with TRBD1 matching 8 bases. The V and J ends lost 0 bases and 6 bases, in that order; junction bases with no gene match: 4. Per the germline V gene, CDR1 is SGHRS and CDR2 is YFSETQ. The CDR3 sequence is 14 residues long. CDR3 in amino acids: CASSLEWTGHGYTF. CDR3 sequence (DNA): TGCGCCAGCAGCTTGGAGTGGACAGGGCATGGCTACACCTTC.

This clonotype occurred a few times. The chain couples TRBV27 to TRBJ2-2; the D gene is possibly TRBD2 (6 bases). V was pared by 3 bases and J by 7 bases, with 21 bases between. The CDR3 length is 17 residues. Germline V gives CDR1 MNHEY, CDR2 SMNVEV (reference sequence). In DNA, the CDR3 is TGTGCCAGCAGTTTGACTAGTCTCCCCCTAAGGGGCGGGGAGCTGTTTTTT. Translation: CASSLTSLPLRGGELFF.

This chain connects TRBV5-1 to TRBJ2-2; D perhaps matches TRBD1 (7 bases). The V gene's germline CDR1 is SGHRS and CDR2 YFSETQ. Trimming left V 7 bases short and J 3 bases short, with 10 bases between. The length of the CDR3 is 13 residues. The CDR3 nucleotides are TGCGCCAGCCGCAGGGGGGACACCGGGGAGCTGTTTTTT. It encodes CASRRGDTGELFF. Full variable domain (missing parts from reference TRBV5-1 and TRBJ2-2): KAGVTQTPRYLIKTRGQQVTLSCSPISGHRSVSWYQQTPGQGLQFLFEYFSETQRNKGNFPGRFSGRQFSNSRSEMNVSTLELGDSALYLCASRRGDTGELFFGEGSRLTVL.

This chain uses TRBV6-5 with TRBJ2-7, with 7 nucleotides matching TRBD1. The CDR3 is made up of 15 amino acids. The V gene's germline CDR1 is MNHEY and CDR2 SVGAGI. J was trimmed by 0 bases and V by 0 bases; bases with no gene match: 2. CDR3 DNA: TGTGCCAGCAGTTACTCGTACAGGGGCTCCTACGAGCAGTACTTC. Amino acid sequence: CASSYSYRGSYEQYF.

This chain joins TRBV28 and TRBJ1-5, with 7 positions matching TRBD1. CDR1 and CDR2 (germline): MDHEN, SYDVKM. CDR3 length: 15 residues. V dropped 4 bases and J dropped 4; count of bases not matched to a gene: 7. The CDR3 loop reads CASSSPDRQNQPQHF. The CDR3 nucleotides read TGTGCCAGCAGTTCCCCGGACAGGCAAAATCAGCCCCAGCATTTT.

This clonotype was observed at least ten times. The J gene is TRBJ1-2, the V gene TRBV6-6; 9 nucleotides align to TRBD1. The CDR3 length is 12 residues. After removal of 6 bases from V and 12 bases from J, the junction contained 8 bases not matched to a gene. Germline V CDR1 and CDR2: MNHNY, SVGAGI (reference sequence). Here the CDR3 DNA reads TGTGCCAGCAGCCCCGCGGGGACAGGGAACACCTTC. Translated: CASSPAGTGNTF.

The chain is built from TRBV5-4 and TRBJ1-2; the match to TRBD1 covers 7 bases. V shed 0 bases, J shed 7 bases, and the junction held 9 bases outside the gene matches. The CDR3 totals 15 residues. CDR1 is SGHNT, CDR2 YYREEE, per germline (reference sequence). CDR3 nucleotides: TGTGCCAGCAGCTTGGTGGTCGGTCGGGACAGTGGCTACACCTTC. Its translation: CASSLVVGRDSGYTF.

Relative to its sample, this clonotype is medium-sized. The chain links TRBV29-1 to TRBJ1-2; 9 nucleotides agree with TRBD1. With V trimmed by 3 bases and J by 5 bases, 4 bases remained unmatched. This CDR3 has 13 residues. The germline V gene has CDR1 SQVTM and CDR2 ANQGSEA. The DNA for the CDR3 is TGCAGCGTTGAGGACAGGGGCGGGTATGGCTACACCTTC. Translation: CSVEDRGGYGYTF.

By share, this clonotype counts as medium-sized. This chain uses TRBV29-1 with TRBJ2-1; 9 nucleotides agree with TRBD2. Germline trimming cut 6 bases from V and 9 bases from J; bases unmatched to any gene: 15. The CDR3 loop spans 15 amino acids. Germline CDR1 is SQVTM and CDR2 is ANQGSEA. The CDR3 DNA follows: TGCAGCGTGGATCGCCGGCTAGCGGGGATGGGTGAGCAGTTCTTC. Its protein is CSVDRRLAGMGEQFF.

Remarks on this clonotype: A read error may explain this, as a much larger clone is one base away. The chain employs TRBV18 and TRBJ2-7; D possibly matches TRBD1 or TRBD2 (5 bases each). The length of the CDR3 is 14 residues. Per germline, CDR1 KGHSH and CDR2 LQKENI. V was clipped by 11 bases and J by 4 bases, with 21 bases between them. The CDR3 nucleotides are TGTGCCGGTAACCGGGACGGTGTTCCTTACGAGCAGTACTTC. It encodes CAGNRDGVPYEQYF.

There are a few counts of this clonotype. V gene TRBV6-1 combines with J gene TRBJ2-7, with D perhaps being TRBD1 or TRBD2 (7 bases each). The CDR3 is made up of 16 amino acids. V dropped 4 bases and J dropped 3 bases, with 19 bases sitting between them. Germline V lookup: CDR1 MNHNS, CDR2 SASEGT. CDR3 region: CASSAAGRGGGYEQYF. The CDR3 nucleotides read TGTGCCAGCAGTGCGGCTGGCAGGGGGGGCGGCTACGAGCAGTACTTC.